This T cell receptor beta chain was recovered during a study of CD8 T cells in ankylosing spondylitis. Findings of the study overall: CD8+ disease-linked clones were present at relatively low frequencies in blood. Made up of eight highly homologous variants, a TCR beta motif appeared characteristic of ankylosing spondylitis blood.

Generation of TCR beta libraries employed quantitative 5'-RACE incorporating molecular barcodes. MiXCR, applied by TCRdb to the 5' RACE reads, yields one record per CDR3 protein. The sample shows roughly 470,000 distinct CDR3 sequences, 26% of them seen only once. This clonotype was seen more than once but under ten times. The antigen is unknown. In germline, CDR1 is SEHNR, CDR2 FQNEAQ (reference sequence). The V gene lost 6 bases and the J gene lost 7 bases, with 15 bases spanning the gap. The CDR3 has 13 amino acids. The chain recombines TRBV7-9 with TRBJ1-2; no reliable D call. The material sequenced was blood, either unsorted or a sorted T cell fraction (not recorded which). The receptor was isolated from a male donor with ankylosing spondylitis. Here the CDR3 reads CASRSSGIVGYTF. For the CDR3, the DNA is TGTGCCAGCAGGTCATCCGGGATTGTTGGCTACACCTTC. Variable domain in full (rest from reference TRBV7-9 and TRBJ1-2): DTGVSQNPRHKITKRGQNVTFRCDPISEHNRLYWYRQTLGQGPEFLTYFQNEAQLEKSRLLSDRFSAERPKGSFSTLEIQRTEQGDSAMYLCASRSSGIVGYTFGSGTRLTVV.